Listed below are T cell receptor beta chains from one sample, sequenced in a study of blood T cell repertoires in COVID-19. The repertoire was sequenced with immunoSEQ multiplex PCR; TCRdb's copy has only in-frame clones and lacks some. Counted here are 350,000 or so clones, 80% to 95% occurring once; the ten biggest clones make up around 20%. The material sequenced was PBMCs or T cells enriched from blood (not recorded which). All receptors derive from a woman younger than 45 who had recovered from COVID-19. CDR3s include the opening cysteine and the closing phenylalanine or tryptophan. The D gene is left open where the match is weak. Some rows have no size entry. The others give once, few or many, or a class for an expanded clone.

size	D	V	J	DNA	CDR3
NA	NA	TRBV20-1	TRBJ2-1	TGCAGTGCTAGTACTGGGGCCTTGGCCACATCCTCCTACAATGAGCAGTTCTTC	CSASTGALATSSYNEQFF
NA	NA	TRBV15	TRBJ1-4	TGTGCCACCAGCAGAGAGTCAACGGGTAGTAATGAAAAACTGTTTTTT	CATSRESTGSNEKLFF
NA	NA	TRBV4-2	TRBJ1-1	TGTGCCAGCAGCCAAGAACAGAGTAACACTGAAGCTTTCTTT	CASSQEQSNTEAFF
NA	NA	TRBV27	TRBJ2-7	TGTGCCAGCAGTTCCCGGGGAGGGGGCTACGAGCAGTACTTC	CASSSRGGGYEQYF
NA	TRBD1	TRBV9	TRBJ1-2	TGTGCCAGCAGCGTTGGACAGGGGGCCGCTGGCTACACCTTC	CASSVGQGAAGYTF
NA	TRBD1	TRBV27	TRBJ1-2	TGTGCCAGCAGTTGGACAGGGACAGAGTCTAACTATGGCTACACCTTC	CASSWTGTESNYGYTF
NA	TRBD2	TRBV11-1	TRBJ2-7	TGTGCCAGCAGCTTAAGCTTAGCGGGATACGAGCAGTACTTC	CASSLSLAGYEQYF
NA	NA	TRBV19	TRBJ2-1	TGTGCCAGTAGTCTCTCGGGCGGGGCAGCCTACAATGAGCAGTTCTTC	CASSLSGGAAYNEQFF
NA	NA	TRBV27	TRBJ2-7	TGTGCCAGCAGTTTTTACCGAGGCTACGAGCAGTACTTC	CASSFYRGYEQYF
NA	NA	TRBV7-8	TRBJ1-1	TGTGCCAGCAGCTTAGTTCCGGGCACTGAAGCTTTCTTT	CASSLVPGTEAFF
NA	TRBD2	TRBV9	TRBJ2-1	TGTGCCAGCAGCAAGGGAGGTAGCGGGTATACCTACAATGAGCAGTTCTTC	CASSKGGSGYTYNEQFF
NA	TRBD2	TRBV27	TRBJ2-1	TGTGCCAGCAGTTTACAAGCGGGAGGGATCGCGGAGCAGTTCTTC	CASSLQAGGIAEQFF
NA	TRBD1	TRBV30	TRBJ1-3	TGTGCCCTACAGGGGAACGGAAACACCATATATTTT	CALQGNGNTIYF
NA	TRBD1	TRBV28	TRBJ2-7	TGTGCCAGCAGTTCGGGACAGACCTACGAGCAGTACTTC	CASSSGQTYEQYF
NA	NA	TRBV11-2	TRBJ2-1	TGTGCCAGCAGCCAGGACCGGGGTCGCGAGCAGTTCTTC	CASSQDRGREQFF
NA	NA	TRBV2	TRBJ1-5	TGTGCCAGCAGTGGGTCAGGCAACTTAGATAGCAATCAGCCCCAGCATTTT	CASSGSGNLDSNQPQHF
NA	NA	TRBV6-1	TRBJ2-1	TGTGCCAGCAGGGAAGGGGCGAGCTCCTACAATGAGCAGTTCTTC	CASREGASSYNEQFF
NA	NA	TRBV12-3/TRBV12-4	TRBJ2-2	TGTGCCAGCAGTAGACAGGTGAACGGGGAGCTGTTTTTT	CASSRQVNGELFF
NA	TRBD1	TRBV28	TRBJ1-6	TGTGCCAGCACCGTGACAGGGGTTAATTCACCCCTCCACTTT	CASTVTGVNSPLHF
NA	NA	TRBV9	TRBJ2-2	TGTGCCAGCAGCGGCGGGACAGTAATAACCGGGGAGCTGTTTTTT	CASSGGTVITGELFF
NA	NA	TRBV19	TRBJ2-7	TGTGCCAGTAGTAGACTGCCAAGGTACGAGCAGTACTTC	CASSRLPRYEQYF
NA	NA	TRBV18	TRBJ2-1	TGTGCCAGCTCACCGGAGTACAATGAGCAGTTCTTC	CASSPEYNEQFF
NA	TRBD2	TRBV4-2	TRBJ2-5	TGTGCCAGCAGCCAAGCTTTAAGCGGGGCCCAGTACTTC	CASSQALSGAQYF
NA	TRBD2	TRBV19	TRBJ2-1	TGTGCCAGACGGGGGGATAATGAGCAGTTCTTC	CARRGDNEQFF
once	TRBD1	TRBV6-5	TRBJ1-6	TGTGCCAGCAGGGGGACAGCGTTTGATAATTCACCCCTCCACTTT	CASRGTAFDNSPLHF
NA	NA	TRBV30	TRBJ1-2	TGTGCCTGGACCTTCGACAGTAACTATGGCTACACCTTC	CAWTFDSNYGYTF
NA	NA	TRBV10-3	TRBJ2-7	TGTGCCATCAGTGAAGCGTGGGAGCAGTACTTC	CAISEAWEQYF
NA	NA	TRBV5-4	TRBJ1-2	TGTGCCAGCAGCGTTGACGGGGTAGTTGGCTACACCTTC	CASSVDGVVGYTF